The 28 T cell receptor beta chains below come from one sample, sequenced in a study of regulatory T cells in long-lasting Graves disease. The sample's time point: persistent/refractory GD, antithyroid drugs over 5 years with positive TRAb. Isolated PBMC RNA provided the starting material for the TCR library. Arm-PCR of CDR3 regions and iRepertoire HTBI primers were the basis on which TCR beta libraries were built. MiXCR was run by TCRdb on the multiplex PCR reads, yielding one entry per CDR3 protein. The sample includes fewer than 400,000 distinct CDR3 sequences, around 20% of them seen just once. The specimen was peripheral blood mononuclear cells (PBMCs), collected when the disease was refractory, from a patient treated with antithyroid drugs. The receptor source for this set is a female donor with Graves disease.

This clonotype was seen many times. V gene TRBV7-8 combines with J gene TRBJ2-7, with D possibly called TRBD1 or TRBD2 (5 bases each). The CDR3 runs 11 residues. V lost 9 bases to trimming and J lost 6 bases, with 12 bases between them. Germline CDR1 SGHVS, CDR2 FQNEAQ. For the CDR3, the DNA is TGTGCCAGTACGGGGCTATCCGAGCAGTACTTC. This gives the protein CASTGLSEQYF.

The chain carries TRBV19 and TRBJ2-7; D is perhaps TRBD1 (6 bases). This CDR3 is built from 12 residues. Germline-derived CDR1 and CDR2 are LNHDA and SQIVND (reference sequence). Deletions cut 6 bases from V and 4 bases from J, with 10 bases between. The CDR3 loop is CASRGATYEQYF. The CDR3 DNA reads TGTGCCAGTAGGGGGGCTACATACGAGCAGTACTTC.

This clonotype was detected ten times or more. V is TRBV28 and J is TRBJ2-7; D remains unclear. CDR1 and CDR2 (germline): MDHEN, SYDVKM. Trimming shortened V by 6 bases and J by 3 bases, and 9 bases separated the two germline ends. This CDR3 comprises 12 residues. The CDR3 is CASSPPGYEQYF. The CDR3, as DNA: TGTGCCAGCAGCCCTCCGGGCTACGAGCAGTACTTC.

This chain joins TRBV7-9 and TRBJ2-4; 9 nucleotides line up with TRBD1. V shed 5 bases and J 4 bases; nucleotides not matched to a gene: 6. The CDR3 loop spans 15 amino acids. Per the germline V gene, CDR1 is SEHNR and CDR2 is FQNEAQ (reference sequence). Written as DNA, the CDR3 is TGTGCCAGCAGCCCATCGGACAGGGGAAAAAACATTCAGTACTTC. Residues: CASSPSDRGKNIQYF.

The chain links TRBV19 to TRBJ1-5, with D perhaps TRBD1 (6 bases). V lost 3 bases and J 5 bases, leaving 17 bases between the germline ends. Germline CDR1 LNHDA, CDR2 SQIVND (reference sequence). The CDR3 loop spans 16 amino acids. In nucleotides, the CDR3 is TGTGCCAGTAGTATTCGGGGTCGGGGGCGCGATCAGCCCCAGCATTTT. Its protein is CASSIRGRGRDQPQHF.

The chain joins TRBV12-3 or TRBV12-4 to TRBJ1-2; no clear D gene. V lost 5 bases and J lost 5, with 15 bases in between. CDR3 length: 14 amino acids. The CDR3 reads CASSLEWRGYGYTF. CDR3 nucleotide sequence: TGTGCCAGCAGTCTCGAATGGCGTGGGTATGGCTACACCTTC.

Ten or more counts support this clonotype. One base away lies a much larger clone, so this may be a sequencing read error. The CDR3 DNA reads as TGTGCCAGCAGCCTTAGACAGTCCAACTATGACTACACCTTC. This sequence encodes CASSLRQSNYDYTF. The J gene is TRBJ1-2, the V gene TRBV2, with D perhaps TRBD1 (5 bases). The CDR3 loop spans 14 amino acids. The germline CDR1 and CDR2 sequences are SNHLY and FYNNEI.

This clonotype was counted a few times. The genes are TRBV6-2 or TRBV6-3 and TRBJ1-3; D remains unclear. The CDR3 consists of 17 residues. V was clipped by 0 bases and J by 2 bases, with 14 bases between them. CDR1 MNHEY and CDR2 SVGEGT come from the germline V gene. The CDR3, as DNA: TGTGCCAGCAGTTACTCGACCGGATCCTTCGCTGGAAACACCATATATTTT. Translated, it gives CASSYSTGSFAGNTIYF.

The chain joins TRBV6-9 to TRBJ2-7; 12 nucleotides line up with TRBD2. The J call may be wrong; the DNA end is better matched by TRBJ2-1. This CDR3 has 18 amino acids. Germline CDR1 is MNHGY and CDR2 is SVAAGI. CDR3: CASSSGLAGPRIYNEQFF. CDR3 DNA sequence: TGTGCCAGCAGTTCGGGACTAGCGGGTCCAAGGATATACAATGAGCAGTTCTTC.

This clonotype has more than one count but fewer than ten. This chain links TRBV7-9 with TRBJ2-7; no clear D gene. V was clipped by 1 base and J by 9 bases, with 10 bases between them. This CDR3 is built from 12 residues. The germline gives CDR1 SEHNR, CDR2 FQNEAQ (reference sequence). CDR3 sequence (DNA): TGTGCCAGCAGCTTAGGTTCGGGCGGGCAGTACTTC. Translated, it gives CASSLGSGGQYF.

J is TRBJ1-1 and V is TRBV7-3, with D hard to call. CDR1 is SGHTA and CDR2 is FQGTGA in the germline V gene. V was cut by 5 bases and J by 6 bases, with 16 bases left in between. This CDR3 is built from 14 residues. The DNA for the CDR3 is TGTGCCAGCAGCCTAAACCCCTCGGTGGCTGAAGCTTTCTTT. Its protein product is CASSLNPSVAEAFF.

This clonotype was seen at least ten times. The chain recombines TRBV29-1 with TRBJ1-2; 8 nucleotides line up with TRBD1. Germline assignment: CDR1 SQVTM and CDR2 ANQGSEA. V dropped 4 bases and J dropped 7; count of bases not matched to a gene: 5. The CDR3 length is 12 residues. The CDR3 protein is CSVVFRGLGYTF. CDR3 sequence (DNA): TGCAGCGTTGTGTTCAGGGGGCTTGGCTACACCTTC. The variable domain in full, completed from reference TRBV29-1 and TRBJ1-2, reads SAVISQKPSRDICQRGTSLTIQCQVDSQVTMMFWYRQQPGQSLTLIATANQGSEATYESGFVIDKFPISRPNLTFSTLTVSNMSPEDSSIYLCSVVFRGLGYTFGSGTRLTVV.

The table lists this clonotype with a few counts. This chain joins TRBV7-9 and TRBJ2-7, with 10 bases that match TRBD2. Unmatched junction bases numbered 11, after V lost 4 bases and J lost 2 bases. Germline values: CDR1 SEHNR, CDR2 FQNEAQ (reference sequence). The CDR3 is 17 residues long. In DNA form, the CDR3 reads TGTGCCAGCAGCTCCATCGTAACTAGCGGGGTTACCTACGAGCAGTACTTC. Its protein is CASSSIVTSGVTYEQYF.

This clonotype has ten or more counts. This chain links TRBV11-2 with TRBJ2-7; D is undetermined. There are 13 residues in the CDR3. The V end was cut by 2 bases, the J end by 2 bases, with 7 bases between. Germline CDR1 and CDR2: SGHAT and FQNNGV. The CDR3 DNA sequence: TGTGCCAGCAGCTTAAACACCCCCTACGAGCAGTACTTC. Residues: CASSLNTPYEQYF.

V and J are TRBV19 and TRBJ2-5, with D perhaps being TRBD1 or TRBD2 (5 bases each). V lost 6 bases, J lost 1 base, and 6 bases lay in between. The germline V gene has CDR1 LNHDA and CDR2 SQIVND (reference sequence). The CDR3 covers 12 residues. The CDR3 coding sequence is TGTGCCAGTAGGGGGGTCCAAGAGACCCAGTACTTC. It specifies CASRGVQETQYF.

This clonotype was recorded at least ten times. This rearrangement joins TRBV12-3 or TRBV12-4 to TRBJ1-6; unclear D gene. The CDR3 runs 14 residues. Trimming took 8 bases from V and 5 from J, leaving 13 bases between them. The CDR3 nucleotides read TGTGCCAGCGGCCGGTCTGGCCATAATTCACCCCTCCACTTT. Its translation: CASGRSGHNSPLHF.

This clonotype appeared a few times. The V call is TRBV7-9, the J call TRBJ1-5; no clear D gene. Trimming pared 4 bases from V and 5 bases from J, leaving 9 bases between. The V gene's germline CDR1 is SEHNR and CDR2 FQNEAQ (reference sequence). This CDR3 has 13 amino acids. The CDR3 is CASSWAADQPQHF. The CDR3 DNA reads TGTGCCAGCAGCTGGGCAGCAGATCAGCCCCAGCATTTT.

This clonotype was observed many times. The rearrangement joins TRBV28 to TRBJ2-4; D unresolved. There are 15 residues in the CDR3. Trimming cost V 3 bases and J 0 bases, with 9 bases left between them. Germline V CDR1 and CDR2: MDHEN, SYDVKM. In DNA form, the CDR3 reads TGTGCCAGCAGTTTGGTCCCCCTAGCCAAAAACATTCAGTACTTC. Amino acids: CASSLVPLAKNIQYF.

This clonotype was detected a few times. The J gene is TRBJ2-1, the V gene TRBV6-1; the match to TRBD2 covers 8 bases. Germline V lookup: CDR1 MNHNS, CDR2 SASEGT. The J segment lost 7 bases and the V segment lost 4 bases, leaving 6 bases of the junction unmatched. CDR3 length: 14 amino acids. The CDR3 nucleotides read TGTGCCAGCAGTGCTACGGGGGGGCGAAATGAGCAGTTCTTC. Protein sequence: CASSATGGRNEQFF.

There are many counts of this clonotype. The V call is TRBV6-2 or TRBV6-3, the J call TRBJ1-5; 8 bases agree with TRBD1. V trimming: 7 bases; J trimming: 7 bases; junction bases outside the gene matches: 9. Germline V gene lookup returns CDR1 MNHEY and CDR2 SVGEGT. This CDR3 has 14 residues. Written as DNA, the CDR3 is TGTGCCAGCACGAAACAGGGGGTAAGCCAGCCCCAGCATTTT. This codes for CASTKQGVSQPQHF.

Concerning this clonotype itself: This may be a read error: a much more frequent sequence differs by one nucleotide. Given the absence of the conserved phenylalanine or tryptophan at the CDR3 end, a read error is likely. V is TRBV11-2 and J is TRBJ2-7; 13 bases are a match to TRBD2. The ends lost 5 bases at V and 4 bases at J; junction bases unmatched: 11. This CDR3 spans 17 amino acids. From germline, CDR1 is SGHAT and CDR2 FQNNGV. The CDR3 DNA reads as TGTGCCAGCAGCCAACTAGCGGGGGGGCAAGGATGGTACGAGCAGTACTCC. Translated: CASSQLAGGQGWYEQYS.

Of note for this clonotype: The germline gene is not matched at one end of the junction; a read error may be the cause. This chain links TRBV7-2 with TRBJ1-5; 10 positions agree with TRBD1. Per germline, CDR1 SGHTA and CDR2 FQGNSA. This CDR3 spans 17 amino acids. This CDR3 is CASSHRDRGRGNQPQHF. The CDR3 DNA is TGCGCCAGCAGCCACCGGGACAGGGGTAGAGGGAATCAGCCCCAGCATTTT.

This rearrangement joins TRBV18 to TRBJ1-4, with D perhaps matching TRBD1 (6 bases). V was trimmed by 2 bases and J by 5 bases, leaving 9 bases between them. Per germline, CDR1 KGHSH and CDR2 LQKENI. The CDR3 has 14 amino acids. The DNA of the CDR3 is TGTGCCAGCTCACCAAGTGGGGGCAATGAAAAACTGTTTTTT. It translates to CASSPSGGNEKLFF.

This clonotype showed up just a few times. The chain carries TRBV19 and TRBJ2-2, with unresolved D. Germline assignment: CDR1 LNHDA and CDR2 SQIVND (reference sequence). Trimming took 4 bases from V and 5 from J, leaving 8 bases between them. The CDR3 has 13 amino acids. CDR3 in DNA: TGTGCCAGTAGTACCACGGCAACCGGGGAGCTGTTTTTT. Its translation: CASSTTATGELFF.

This clonotype was counted only a few times. This sequence may be a read error, since a much larger clone differs from it by one base. The conserved phenylalanine or tryptophan normally closing the CDR3 is absent here, so this likely arose from a read error. The chain is built from TRBV7-2 and TRBJ2-7, with 9 bases aligning to TRBD1. Germline loops: CDR1 SGHTA, CDR2 FQGNSA. The CDR3 contains 14 residues. The V segment lost 4 bases and the J segment 3 bases; nucleotides outside the gene matches: 4. This CDR3 reads CASSSGTGSYEQYS. The CDR3 nucleotides are TGTGCCAGCAGCTCAGGGACAGGGAGCTACGAGCAGTACTCC.

This clonotype was counted ten times or more. This chain links TRBV3-1 with TRBJ1-4, with unresolved D. Trimming pared 10 bases from V and 8 bases from J, leaving 11 bases between. This CDR3 is built from 11 residues. Per the germline V gene, CDR1 is LGHDT and CDR2 is YNNKEL (reference sequence). In DNA form, the CDR3 reads TGTGCCACCCGAAGCGTCGAAAAACTGTTTTTT. It specifies CATRSVEKLFF.

This clonotype was seen at least ten times. The chain links TRBV7-2 to TRBJ2-7; D may correspond to TRBD1 or TRBD2 (5 bases each). This CDR3 is 12 amino acids long. The V end was cut by 9 bases, the J end by 4 bases, with 13 bases between. Germline lookup yields CDR1 SGHTA and CDR2 FQGNSA. The DNA of the CDR3 is TGTGCCAGTAGGGACGCCGGGTACGAGCAGTACTTC. It translates to CASRDAGYEQYF.

This clonotype has a handful of counts. V gene TRBV6-1 combines with J gene TRBJ1-6; 11 positions match TRBD1. CDR3 length equals 14 residues. CDR1 is MNHNS, CDR2 SASEGT, per germline. V dropped 4 bases and J dropped 10; count of bases not matched to a gene: 3. As DNA, the CDR3 is TGTGCCAGCAGTGGGACAGGGGGCATATCACCCCTCCACTTT. Protein product: CASSGTGGISPLHF.